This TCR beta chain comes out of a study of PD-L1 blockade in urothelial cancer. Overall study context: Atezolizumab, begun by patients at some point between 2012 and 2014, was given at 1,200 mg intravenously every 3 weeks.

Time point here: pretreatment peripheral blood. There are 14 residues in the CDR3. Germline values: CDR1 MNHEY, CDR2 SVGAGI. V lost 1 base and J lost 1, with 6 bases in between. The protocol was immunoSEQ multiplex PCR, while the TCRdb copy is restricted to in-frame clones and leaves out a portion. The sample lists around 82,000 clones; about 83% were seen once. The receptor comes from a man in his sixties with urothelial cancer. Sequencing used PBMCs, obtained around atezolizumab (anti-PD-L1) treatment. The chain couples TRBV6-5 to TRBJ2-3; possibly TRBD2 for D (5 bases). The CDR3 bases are TGTGCCAGCAGTTACTTCGGGGGCACAGATACGCAGTATTTT. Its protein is CASSYFGGTDTQYF.